The 16 T cell receptor beta chains below were found in one sample sequenced in a study of T cell clonotyping in hematopoietic cell transplantation. Data came from immunoSEQ multiplex PCR; TCRdb stores just in-frame clones and leaves some out. The data show 55,000 to 70,000 clones, roughly 93% seen once. The sample consisted of peripheral blood mononuclear cells. The receptors were sampled from a man aged 50 to 60 in good health. Some clones in this sample may be carry-over from other donors' samples.

The CDR3 sequence is CASSLGTAGDTYGYTF. The CDR3 DNA reads TGTGCCAGCAGCCTCGGGACAGCGGGCGACACCTATGGCTACACCTTC. This chain uses TRBV7-9 with TRBJ1-2, with TRBD1 identical over 7 bases. V trimming: 5 bases; J trimming: 4 bases; junction bases outside the gene matches: 13. The CDR3 spans 16 residues. The germline gives CDR1 SEHNR, CDR2 FQNEAQ (reference sequence).

DNA of the CDR3: TGTGCCACCAGCAGAGATCGGGCAGACTCCTACGAGCAGTACTTC. It yields the protein CATSRDRADSYEQYF. V usage is TRBV15 and J usage is TRBJ2-7; no clear D gene. CDR3 length: 15 residues. V lost 0 bases and J 0 bases, leaving 9 bases between the germline ends. The V gene's germline CDR1 is LNHNV and CDR2 YYDKDF (reference sequence).

The chain has TRBV12-5 and TRBJ2-1; 12 nucleotides line up with TRBD2. Per the germline V gene, CDR1 is LGHNT and CDR2 is FRNRAP. The ends lost 2 bases at V and 8 bases at J; junction bases unmatched: 7. This CDR3 has 16 amino acids. CDR3 nucleotide sequence: TGTGCTAGTGGTTTGTCATTGACTAGCGGGAGATATGAGCAGTTCTTC. Protein: CASGLSLTSGRYEQFF.

The J gene is TRBJ2-7, the V gene TRBV28; D unresolved. This CDR3 comprises 10 residues. Trimming removed 3 bases at V and 7 bases at J, with 4 bases between. CDR1 is MDHEN, CDR2 SYDVKM, per germline. CDR3 loop: CASSFDEQYF. DNA for the CDR3: TGTGCCAGCAGTTTCGATGAGCAGTACTTC.

The chain is built from TRBV5-6 and TRBJ1-1; D uncertain. Trimming removed 5 bases from V and 1 base from J, with 6 bases in between. The CDR3 extends over 12 amino acids. Germline V gene data show CDR1 as SGHDT and CDR2 as YYEEEE. The CDR3 DNA reads TGTGCCAGCAGGGACGGGAACACTGAAGCTTTCTTT. Protein: CASRDGNTEAFF.

The rearrangement uses TRBV9 and TRBJ2-1; 7 positions match TRBD2. CDR1 is SGDLS and CDR2 is YYNGEE in the germline V gene. V dropped 4 bases and J dropped 8; count of bases not matched to a gene: 9. The CDR3 has 14 residues. The CDR3: CASSPHFSGDEQFF. CDR3 DNA: TGTGCCAGCAGCCCCCACTTCAGCGGGGATGAGCAGTTCTTC.

The V and J genes are TRBV30 and TRBJ1-2; D ambiguous. The germline V gene encodes CDR1 GTSNPN and CDR2 SVGIG (reference sequence). Trimming stripped 2 bases from V and 4 bases from J, with 11 bases between. The CDR3 has 13 residues. The CDR3 sequence is CAWSPSGSYGYTF. The CDR3 DNA sequence: TGTGCCTGGAGTCCGTCAGGTTCCTATGGCTACACCTTC.

This rearrangement joins TRBV7-2 to TRBJ1-2; D unresolved. Looked up from germline, CDR1 is SGHTA and CDR2 is FQGNSA. The CDR3 length is 15 residues. V lost 7 bases and J lost 4, with 19 bases in between. CDR3 bases: TGTGCCAGCACCTCCCGGTTTGAAACCCGCTATGGCTACACCTTC. Amino acid sequence: CASTSRFETRYGYTF.

The V gene is TRBV7-2, the J gene TRBJ1-1; possible D gene TRBD1, 5 bases. Trimming left V 5 bases short and J 0 bases short, with 10 bases between. This CDR3 region has 14 residues. In germline, CDR1 is SGHTA, CDR2 FQGNSA. For the CDR3, the DNA is TGTGCCAGCAGCCCTCAGGGTATGAACACTGAAGCTTTCTTT. Amino acids: CASSPQGMNTEAFF.

V is TRBV5-1 and J is TRBJ2-2; TRBD1 is a possible D gene (6 bases). The CDR3 extends over 15 amino acids. V gave up 3 bases and J gave up 0 bases, with 9 bases separating them. In germline, CDR1 is SGHRS, CDR2 YFSETQ. CDR3 in amino acids: CASSWAGANTGELFF. DNA for the CDR3: TGCGCCAGCAGCTGGGCAGGGGCGAACACCGGGGAGCTGTTTTTT.

This clone was observed once. The rearrangement joins TRBV28 to TRBJ1-3; D uncertain. Trimming removed 5 bases at V and 5 bases at J, with 16 bases between. The V gene's germline CDR1 is MDHEN and CDR2 SYDVKM. This CDR3 comprises 15 residues. The CDR3 loop is CASSIKTGLRNTIYF. CDR3 nucleotides: TGTGCCAGCAGTATAAAGACTGGGCTGAGAAACACCATATATTTT.

This chain connects TRBV7-2 to TRBJ2-1; 9 nucleotides match TRBD2. The CDR3 spans 15 residues. J gave up 4 bases and V 3 bases, and 4 bases lay outside the gene matches. CDR1 is SGHTA, CDR2 FQGNSA, per germline. CDR3 amino acids: CASSFRAGGYNEQFF. The CDR3 nucleotides are TGTGCCAGCAGCTTCAGAGCGGGGGGTTACAATGAGCAGTTCTTC.

The rearrangement uses TRBV6-1 and TRBJ1-5, with 7 bases identical to TRBD1. This CDR3 has 17 residues. V shed 1 base and J 6 bases; nucleotides not matched to a gene: 12. CDR1 is MNHNS and CDR2 is SASEGT in the germline V gene. DNA for the CDR3: TGTGCCAGCAGTGAAGTCTTGGGTCAGGGGGACGGTCAGCCCCAGCATTTT. Protein sequence: CASSEVLGQGDGQPQHF.

The gene calls are TRBV15 and TRBJ2-1; D gene unclear. The V and J ends lost 1 base and 10 bases respectively, with 11 bases between them. This CDR3 contains 13 residues. The germline V gene has CDR1 LNHNV and CDR2 YYDKDF (reference sequence). CDR3 in DNA: TGTGCCACCAGCAGAGTGTCAACCCGGGAGCAGTTCTTC. It translates to CATSRVSTREQFF. Using reference TRBV15 and TRBJ2-1 for the parts outside the CDR3, the full variable domain is DAMVIQNPRYQVTQFGKPVTLSCSQTLNHNVMYWYQQKSSQAPKLLFHYYDKDFNNEADTPDNFQSRRPNTSFCFLDIRSPGLGDTAMYLCATSRVSTREQFFGPGTRLTVL.

The chain employs TRBV7-3 and TRBJ2-2; D is uncertain. V was pared by 2 bases and J by 7 bases, with 8 bases between. CDR3 length equals 13 residues. CDR1 and CDR2 (germline): SGHTA, FQGTGA. The CDR3 DNA is TGTGCCAGCAGCTTAGTAGGGCACGGGGAGCTGTTTTTT. Translating gives CASSLVGHGELFF.

The rearrangement uses TRBV4-3 and TRBJ2-7, with D hard to call. Germline V lookup: CDR1 LGHNA, CDR2 YSLEER. The CDR3 sequence is 13 residues long. Deletions cut 0 bases from V and 5 bases from J, with 8 bases between. The CDR3 nucleotides read TGCGCCAGCAGCCAAGATCGTGAGAACGAGCAGTACTTC. The encoded protein is CASSQDRENEQYF.